A single T cell receptor (beta chain) is shown here with its context. This sample was included in a study of Ad26.COV2.S vaccination and SARS-CoV-2 variants. Trimming left V 1 base short and J 6 bases short, with 10 bases between. Germline V gene data show CDR1 as LGHNA and CDR2 as YNFKEQ. This CDR3 has 15 residues. The method was immunoSEQ multiplex PCR; TCRdb's version includes in-frame clones alone and lacks a portion of them. Of more than 150,000 clones in the sample, roughly 85% were seen once. This chain connects TRBV4-2 to TRBJ1-6; tentatively, D is TRBD1 (6 bases). This clonotype originated in a human donor who had recovered from COVID-19. The input for sequencing was peripheral blood, taken after recovery from COVID-19. CDR3: CASSQGGQFNSPLHF. The DNA for the CDR3 is TGTGCCAGCAGCCAAGGGGGGCAGTTTAATTCACCCCTCCACTTT.